The 17 T cell receptor beta chains in this list originate from one sample, sequenced in a study of HIV-infected children after antiretroviral therapy interruption. Unique molecular identifiers were included in an RNA-based 3' RACE TCR library. TCRdb reprocessed the 3' RACE reads via MiXCR and lists one record per CDR3 protein. The sample shows 70,000 to 90,000 distinct CDR3 sequences, less than 7% of them seen only once. Treatment here: PENTA 11 planned treatment interruption arm or continuous ART arm. Here the sequenced sample was CD45RA+ CD4+ T cells from PBMCs, pooled from several time points, taken from a donor given antiretroviral therapy, either interrupted or continuous. Subset specified: naive CD4+ CD45RA+ CD45RO- T cells. These TCRs come from a pool of human donors with HIV.

This clonotype was detected many times. The genes are TRBV23-1 and TRBJ2-1; D might be TRBD2 (6 bases). TRBV23-1 is treated as an ORF (open reading frame) with a function not yet certain. The CDR3 is 14 residues long. With 6 bases removed from V and 8 bases from J, the gap between germline ends came to 17 bases. CDR3 sequence: CASSDGKGGDEQFF. As DNA, the CDR3 is TGCGCCAGCAGCGATGGGAAGGGAGGCGATGAGCAGTTCTTC.

Of note for this clonotype: This clone may be a read error of a much larger clone one base away. V usage is TRBV7-6 and J usage is TRBJ2-2, with D tentatively TRBD1 (6 bases). Trimming shortened V by 3 bases and J by 3 bases, and 11 bases separated the two germline ends. Germline loops: CDR1 SGHVS, CDR2 FNYEAQ. This CDR3 region has 15 residues. CDR3 in amino acids: CASSFMRGYTGELFF. CDR3 nucleotides: TGTGCCAGCAGCTTCATGAGGGGGTACACCGGGGAGCTGTTTTTT. The entire variable domain, with the rest obtained from reference TRBV7-6 and TRBJ2-2, is as follows: GAGVSQSPRYKVTKRGQDVALRCDPISGHVSLYWYRQALGQGPEFLTYFNYEAQQDKSGLPNDRFSAERPEGSISTLTIQRTEQRDSAMYRCASSFMRGYTGELFFGEGSRLTVL.

This clonotype was counted many times. The chain joins TRBV18 to TRBJ2-7; 12 positions match TRBD2. Trimming cost V 3 bases and J 4 bases; bases outside gene matches: 1. The CDR3 consists of 14 residues. Germline-derived CDR1 and CDR2 are KGHSH and LQKENI. The CDR3 region has the DNA TGTGCCAGCTCACCTGGGACTAGCGGGTACGAGCAGTACTTC. This encodes CASSPGTSGYEQYF.

This clonotype has a count of ten or more. The rearrangement joins TRBV5-6 to TRBJ1-1; no clear D gene. Germline V gene lookup returns CDR1 SGHDT and CDR2 YYEEEE. Trimming shortened V by 5 bases and J by 0 bases, and 17 bases separated the two germline ends. This CDR3 comprises 16 residues. This CDR3 reads CASSPLREVMNTEAFF. For the CDR3, the DNA is TGTGCCAGCAGTCCCCTGCGGGAAGTGATGAACACTGAAGCTTTCTTT.

This clonotype rates as medium-sized. V usage is TRBV7-9 and J usage is TRBJ2-1; D is undetermined. The CDR3 is 15 amino acids. The germline gives CDR1 SEHNR, CDR2 FQNEAQ (reference sequence). Trimming removed 2 bases at V and 4 bases at J, with 12 bases between. The CDR3 sequence: CASSLLGSPYNEQFF. The CDR3 region has the DNA TGTGCCAGCAGCTTATTGGGGTCACCTTACAATGAGCAGTTCTTC.

This clonotype was recorded at least ten times. This chain uses TRBV29-1 with TRBJ2-3, with D perhaps given as TRBD1 or TRBD2 (5 bases each). Trimming cost V 4 bases and J 4 bases, with 24 bases left between them. This CDR3 region has 17 residues. From germline, CDR1 is SQVTM and CDR2 ANQGSEA. The CDR3 coding sequence is TGCAGCGTTGTGCCAGCTTCCCCAGGGAGAGGTGCAGATACGCAGTATTTT. Its protein product is CSVVPASPGRGADTQYF.

V is TRBV20-1 and J is TRBJ1-1; D is unclear. CDR1 and CDR2 (germline): DFQATT, SNEGSKA (reference sequence). Trimming cost V 2 bases and J 7 bases, with 11 bases left between them. The CDR3 covers 12 residues. The chain's CDR3 is CSARSNYGEAFF. As DNA, the CDR3 is TGCAGTGCTAGATCCAATTATGGTGAAGCTTTCTTT.

Only a few counts were recorded for this clonotype. The chain is built from TRBV6-1 and TRBJ2-5; tentative D call: TRBD1 (5 bases). The CDR3 runs to 13 residues. Trimming removed 6 bases from V and 5 bases from J, with 13 bases in between. Germline V gene lookup returns CDR1 MNHNS and CDR2 SASEGT. The CDR3 region is CASSQGNGETQYF. CDR3 nucleotide sequence: TGTGCCAGCAGCCAGGGTAACGGGGAGACCCAGTACTTC.

V and J are TRBV19 and TRBJ2-5; D remains ambiguous. This CDR3 has 11 amino acids. Germline CDR1 reads LNHDA; CDR2 reads SQIVND (reference sequence). V lost 3 bases to trimming and J lost 5 bases, with 4 bases between them. CDR3 nucleotide sequence: TGTGCCAGTAGTATTTTGGAGACCCAGTACTTC. Amino acids: CASSILETQYF.

This sequence joins TRBV18 and TRBJ1-1, with D maybe TRBD1 (6 bases). Trimming stripped 6 bases from V and 1 base from J, with 15 bases between. From germline, CDR1 is KGHSH and CDR2 LQKENI. The CDR3 consists of 15 residues. CDR3 amino acids: CASSRGGERNTEAFF. DNA for the CDR3: TGTGCCAGCTCCCGAGGGGGGGAACGGAACACTGAAGCTTTCTTT.

This chain connects TRBV7-2 to TRBJ2-2; a weak D match, TRBD2 (7 bases). Trimming cost V 3 bases and J 4 bases, with 15 bases left between them. The length of the CDR3 is 16 residues. Germline V lookup: CDR1 SGHTA, CDR2 FQGNSA. This chain's CDR3 is CASSFGRGAVTGELFF. The CDR3 region has the DNA TGTGCCAGCAGCTTCGGCCGGGGGGCGGTCACCGGGGAGCTGTTTTTT.

This clonotype was recorded a few times. The gene calls are TRBV5-1 and TRBJ1-4; D perhaps matches TRBD1 (5 bases). Looked up from germline, CDR1 is SGHRS and CDR2 is YFSETQ. CDR3 length: 15 residues. Trimming removed 5 bases from V and 4 bases from J, with 15 bases in between. The CDR3 DNA is TGCGCCAGCAGACACGGGACGGTTGGTAATGAAAAACTGTTTTTT. It translates to CASRHGTVGNEKLFF. The whole variable domain, filled in from reference TRBV5-1 and TRBJ1-4, reads KAGVTQTPRYLIKTRGQQVTLSCSPISGHRSVSWYQQTPGQGLQFLFEYFSETQRNKGNFPGRFSGRQFSNSRSEMNVSTLELGDSALYLCASRHGTVGNEKLFFGSGTQLSVL.

In its sample, this clonotype was seen a few times. V and J are TRBV20-1 and TRBJ1-5; D gene ambiguous. Germline values: CDR1 DFQATT, CDR2 SNEGSKA (reference sequence). CDR3 length: 15 residues. The V end lost 3 bases, the J end lost 0 bases, and 12 bases lay between the germline ends. In nucleotides, the CDR3 is TGCAGTGCTAGGAAGCGAGCTTATAGCAATCAGCCCCAGCATTTT. Protein product: CSARKRAYSNQPQHF.

This clonotype has at least ten counts. CDR3 protein: CASSSQGTLYEQYF. The CDR3 nucleotides are TGCGCCAGCAGCTCCCAGGGGACTCTCTACGAGCAGTACTTC. This chain links TRBV5-1 with TRBJ2-7; the D call may be TRBD1 or TRBD2 (6 bases each). The germline gives CDR1 SGHRS, CDR2 YFSETQ. V was shortened by 3 bases and J by 3 bases, with 13 bases between the two germline ends. The CDR3 spans 14 residues.

The chain carries TRBV7-8 and TRBJ2-1; TRBD2 matches at 8 bases. Germline V lookup: CDR1 SGHVS, CDR2 FQNEAQ. After removal of 1 base from V and 2 bases from J, the junction contained 10 bases not matched to a gene. The CDR3 contains 18 residues. CDR3 DNA sequence: TGTGCCAGCAGCTTAGAGGAAGGAGCGGGGGCCCCCTACAATGAGCAGTTCTTC. This codes for CASSLEEGAGAPYNEQFF.

This clonotype was observed many times. The chain combines TRBV12-3 or TRBV12-4 with TRBJ1-3; D is perhaps TRBD1 (5 bases). CDR3 length: 15 amino acids. With 3 bases removed from V and 2 bases from J, the gap between germline ends came to 11 bases. CDR3 sequence (DNA): TGTGCCAGCAGTTTTCCGCAGGGTCCTGGAAACACCATATATTTT. Translation gives CASSFPQGPGNTIYF.

In this sample, this clonotype turned up many times. The chain has TRBV24-1 and TRBJ2-7, with TRBD2 matching 14 bases. The germline V gene has CDR1 KGHDR and CDR2 SFDVKD. V was pared by 2 bases and J by 4 bases, with 3 bases of the junction left unmatched. The CDR3 has 16 amino acids. CDR3 in amino acids: CATSDSRLAGGYEQYF. CDR3 DNA: TGTGCCACCAGTGATTCCCGACTAGCGGGAGGGTACGAGCAGTACTTC.